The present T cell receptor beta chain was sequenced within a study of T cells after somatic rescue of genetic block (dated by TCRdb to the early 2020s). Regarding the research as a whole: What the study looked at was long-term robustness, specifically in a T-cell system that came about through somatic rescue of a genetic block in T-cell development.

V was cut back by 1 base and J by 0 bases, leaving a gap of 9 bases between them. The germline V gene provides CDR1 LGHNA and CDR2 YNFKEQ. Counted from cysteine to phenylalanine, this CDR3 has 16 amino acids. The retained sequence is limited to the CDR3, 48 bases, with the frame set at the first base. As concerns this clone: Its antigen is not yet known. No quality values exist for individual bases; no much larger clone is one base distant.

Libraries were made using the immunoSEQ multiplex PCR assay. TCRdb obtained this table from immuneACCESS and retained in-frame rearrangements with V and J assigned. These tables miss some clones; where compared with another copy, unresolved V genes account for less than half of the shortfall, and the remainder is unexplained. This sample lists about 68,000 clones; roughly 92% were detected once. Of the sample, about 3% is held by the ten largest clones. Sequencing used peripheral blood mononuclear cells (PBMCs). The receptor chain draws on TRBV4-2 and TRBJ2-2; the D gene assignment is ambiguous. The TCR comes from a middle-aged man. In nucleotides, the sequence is TGTGCCAGCAGCCAAGGAATGGTTACGAACACCGGGGAGCTGTTTTTT. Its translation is CASSQGMVTNTGELFF.